This T cell receptor beta chain was profiled in a study of CD8+ T cells in alopecia areata (dated by TCRdb to 2017 to 2018). Looking at the study overall: The treated patients, all with moderate-to-severe alopecia areata, were enrolled in an open-label pilot trial of oral tofacitinib given at 5 to 10 mg twice daily. Tofacitinib was administered for 6 to 18 months, and 6 months of follow-up off drug were then conducted to assess delayed response and recurrence. In treated patients, disease severity was measured using the SALT score, which gives the percentage of scalp surface area affected. High-throughput TCRbeta sequencing was used to examine T cell clonal expansion in alopecia areata in both the C3H/HeJ mouse model and human patients. In humans, TCRbeta sequencing was performed on scalp tissue and on sorted CD4+ and CD8+ peripheral blood T cells from healthy controls and from patients with patchy or totalis/universalis alopecia areata. Tofacitinib-treated patients had biopsies at baseline and at 4 and 24 weeks of treatment, with a later scalp biopsy in several patients. Clonality in the scalp was compared among normal scalp (n=4), patchy alopecia areata scalp (n=8), and alopecia totalis/universalis scalp (n=8). RNA came from the PAXgene miRNA kit for fixed scalp, the miRNeasy kit for PBMCs, and the RNeasy kit for mouse skin. TCRbeta CDR3 regions were amplified by immunoSEQ multiplex PCR using 35 Vbeta forward and 13 Jbeta reverse primers.

On this clone: The clone's antigen remains unknown. Nothing much larger sits one base from this clone, and base qualities are not available. Distinct nucleotide sequences in the sample also encode this CDR3.

The time point label of this sample denotes: about 4 weeks on oral tofacitinib. Sample treatment or condition, as interpreted from the label and publication: oral pan-JAK inhibitor, 5-10 mg twice daily. Lesional scalp punch biopsies and peripheral blood were obtained from alopecia areata patients. PBMCs were isolated by density centrifugation and stained for CD3, CD4 and CD8, after which CD4+ and CD8+ T cells were sorted on a FACSAria. Results the study describes overall, beyond this receptor: Resident alphabeta T cells in normal human skin are also sequenced, complicating scalp TCR repertoire analysis, unlike mouse skin dominated by gammadelta T cells. Shared TCR sequences between patients were less evident than in mice, which may be partly attributable to HLA diversity in the patient population. During tofacitinib treatment, many expanded lesional clones remained in scalp and blood, and this persistence may partly explain relapse after treatment is stopped. Because the treated cohort was small and had just a single nonresponder, larger studies are needed to establish links between baseline CD8+ expansion and response. Tofacitinib significantly lowered scalp clonality and the number of expanded CD8+ clones among the top 100 scalp clones. Higher clonality and more expanded CD8+ clones were observed in lesional scalp than in normal scalp, particularly in alopecia totalis/universalis, a finding suggestive of antigenic drive.

The library was obtained by the immunoSEQ multiplex PCR assay. RNA was extracted from all samples and reverse transcribed into cDNA, which served as template for TCR sequencing. First-strand cDNA was synthesized with SuperScript III using a 2:1 mix of oligo-dT and random hexamers. Amplification bias was assessed with a synthetic immune receptor repertoire, and residual bias was removed computationally. On the authors' methods: Raw reads were preprocessed to remove errors, and CDR3 was defined by IMGT conventions from the conserved cysteine to phenylalanine. To get clonality, Shannon entropy was normalized by log2 of the number of productive unique TCRs and the result was subtracted from 1. Scalp TCRbeta sequences were cross-referenced with sorted blood CD4 and CD8 repertoires so that the CD4 or CD8 identity of scalp clones could be inferred. Imported from immuneACCESS, the table was reduced by TCRdb to in-frame sequences with V and J called. These copies leave out some clones; in studies compared against another copy, an unresolved V gene accounts for under half, and the cause of the remainder is not known. That table is the source of V, J and clone size, and D and trimming were worked out from the DNA. The sample table shows some 120,000 clones, and around 60% are seen once. The ten largest clones capture approximately 5.1% of the sample.

This receptor was obtained from a human donor with alopecia areata. The sequences come from CD4+ T cells sorted from blood, collected at week 4, from a patient treated with tofacitinib.

The nucleotide sequence reads TGTGCCAGCAGTTTAGTGGGAGGGGAGACCCAGTACTTC. This sequence encodes CASSLVGGETQYF. Recombination joined TRBV27 with TRBJ2-5, with 7 bases matching TRBD2. The CDR3 measures 13 amino acids from cysteine to phenylalanine. The read is trimmed to its CDR3 DNA, 39 bases read in frame from base 1. Unmatched junction bases come to 2, with V trimmed by 2 bases and J by 5 bases. The germline V gene (reference sequence) gives CDR1 as MNHEY and CDR2 as SMNVEV.